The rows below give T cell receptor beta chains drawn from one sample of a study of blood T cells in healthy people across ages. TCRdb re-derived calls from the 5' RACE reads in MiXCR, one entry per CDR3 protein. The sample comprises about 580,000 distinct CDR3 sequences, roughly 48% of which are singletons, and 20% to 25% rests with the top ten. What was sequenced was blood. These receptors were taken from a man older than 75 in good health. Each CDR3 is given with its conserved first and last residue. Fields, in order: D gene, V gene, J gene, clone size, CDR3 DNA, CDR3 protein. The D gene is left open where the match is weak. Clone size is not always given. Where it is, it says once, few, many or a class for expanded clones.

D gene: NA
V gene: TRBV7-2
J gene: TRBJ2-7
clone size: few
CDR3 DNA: TGTGCCAGCACGCGGAGGGGACAGTCGCTATACGAGCAGTACTTC
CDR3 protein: CASTRRGQSLYEQYF

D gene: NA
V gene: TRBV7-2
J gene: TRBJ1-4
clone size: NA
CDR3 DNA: TGTGCCAGCAGCCAGGAAGGACAGATTAATGAAAAACTGTTTTTT
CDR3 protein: CASSQEGQINEKLFF

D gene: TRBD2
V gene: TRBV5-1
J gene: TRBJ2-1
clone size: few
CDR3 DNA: TGCGCCAGCAGCCCCCTCCCTAGCGGGGGGAACAATGAGCAGTTCTTC
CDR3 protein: CASSPLPSGGNNEQFF

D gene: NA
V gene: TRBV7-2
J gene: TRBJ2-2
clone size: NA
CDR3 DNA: TGTGCCAGCAGTTCCGGTCGGCTGGGGGCGAGCACCGGGGAGCTGTTTTTT
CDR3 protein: CASSSGRLGASTGELFF

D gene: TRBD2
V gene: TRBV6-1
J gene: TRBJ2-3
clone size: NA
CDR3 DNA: TGTGCCAGCAGTGGAAACCGCGCGGGGGACCGCGGTACGCAGTATTTT
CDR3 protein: CASSGNRAGDRGTQYF

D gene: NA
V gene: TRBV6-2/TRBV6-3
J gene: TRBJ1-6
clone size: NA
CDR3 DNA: TGTGCCAGCAGTTACCTCCTATCTTCGGGCAGCAGCTCCTATAATTCACCCCTCCACTTT
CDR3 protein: CASSYLLSSGSSSYNSPLHF

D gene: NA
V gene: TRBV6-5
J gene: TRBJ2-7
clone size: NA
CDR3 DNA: TGTGCCAGCAGTCGACAGGGAGGCTACAATGAGCAGTACTTC
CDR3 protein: CASSRQGGYNEQYF

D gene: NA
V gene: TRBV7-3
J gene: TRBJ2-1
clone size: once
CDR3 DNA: TGTGCCAGCAGGTCTCTCCGGGGCCCTACTTACAATGAGCAGTTCTTC
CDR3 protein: CASRSLRGPTYNEQFF

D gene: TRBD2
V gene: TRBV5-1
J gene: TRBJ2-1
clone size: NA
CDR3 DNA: TGCACCAGCAGCTTGGCCCGGGGGGGCGAGAATGAGCAGTTCTTC
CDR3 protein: CTSSLARGGENEQFF

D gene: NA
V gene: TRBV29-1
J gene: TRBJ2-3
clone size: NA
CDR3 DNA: TGCAGCGGGTGGGCTGCAGGGGGCACAGATACGCAGTATTTT
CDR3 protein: CSGWAAGGTDTQYF

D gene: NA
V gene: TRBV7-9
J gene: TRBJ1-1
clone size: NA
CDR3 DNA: TGTGCCAGCAGCTTATATACGCAATCGGCTTTCTTT
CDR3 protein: CASSLYTQSAFF

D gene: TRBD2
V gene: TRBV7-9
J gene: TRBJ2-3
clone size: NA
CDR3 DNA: TGTGCCAGCAGCCCCAGCGGACTAGCGGGGGGCGGGACCACAGATACGCAGTATTTT
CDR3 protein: CASSPSGLAGGGTTDTQYF

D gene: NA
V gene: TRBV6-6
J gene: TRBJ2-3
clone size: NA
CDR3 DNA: TGTGCCAGCAGTTACCCCACACCCACAGATACGCAGTATTTT
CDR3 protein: CASSYPTPTDTQYF

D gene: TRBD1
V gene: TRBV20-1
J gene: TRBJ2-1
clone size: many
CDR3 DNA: TGCAGCGCTGGACAGGGAAACAATGAGCAGTTCTTC
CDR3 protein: CSAGQGNNEQFF

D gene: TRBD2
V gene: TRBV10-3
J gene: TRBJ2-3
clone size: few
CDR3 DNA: TGTGCCATCAGTGAGTCCCCCCGGGAGGGCCGCAGGTCGGGTACGCAGTATTTT
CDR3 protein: CAISESPREGRRSGTQYF

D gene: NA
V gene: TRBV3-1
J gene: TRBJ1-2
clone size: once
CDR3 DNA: TGTGCCAGCAGCCAAGGAGTCGTCGTGGGCTATGGCTACACCTTC
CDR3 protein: CASSQGVVVGYGYTF

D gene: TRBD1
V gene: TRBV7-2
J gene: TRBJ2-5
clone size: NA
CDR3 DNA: TGTGCCAGCAGCCGAAACAGGGGTAGGGAGACCCAGTACTTC
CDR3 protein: CASSRNRGRETQYF

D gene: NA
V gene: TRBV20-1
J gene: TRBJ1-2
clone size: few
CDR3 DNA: TGCAGTGCTGGGACCGCAGGGGCTAACTATGGCTACACCTTC
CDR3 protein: CSAGTAGANYGYTF

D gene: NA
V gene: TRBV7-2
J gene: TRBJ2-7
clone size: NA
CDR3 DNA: TGTGCCAGCAGCTTAGCCCCAGCCTACGAGCAGTACTTC
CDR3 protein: CASSLAPAYEQYF

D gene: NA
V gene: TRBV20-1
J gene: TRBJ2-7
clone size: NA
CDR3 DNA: TGCAGTGCAAGGGGGGACTTCGAACCCGGGTCCGAGCAGTACTTC
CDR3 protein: CSARGDFEPGSEQYF

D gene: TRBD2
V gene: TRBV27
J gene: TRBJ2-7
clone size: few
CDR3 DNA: TGTGCCAGCAGTATGGGGGGACTAGCGGGAGGCCGGAAGCAGTACTTC
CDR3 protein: CASSMGGLAGGRKQYF

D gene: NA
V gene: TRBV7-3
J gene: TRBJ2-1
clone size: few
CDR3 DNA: TGTGCCAGCAGCCGGGACTCGGACAATGAGCAGTTCTTC
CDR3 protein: CASSRDSDNEQFF

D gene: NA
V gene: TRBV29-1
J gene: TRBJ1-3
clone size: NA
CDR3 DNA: TGCAGCGTCAGTGAAGCCTCTGGAAACACCATATATTTT
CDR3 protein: CSVSEASGNTIYF

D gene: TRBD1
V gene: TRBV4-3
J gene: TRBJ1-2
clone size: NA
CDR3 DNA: TGCGCCAGCAGCCACATTGACAGGGGTCGAAATGGCTACACCTTC
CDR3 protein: CASSHIDRGRNGYTF

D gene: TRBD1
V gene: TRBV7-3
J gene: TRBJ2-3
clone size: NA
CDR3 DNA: TGTGCCAGCAGACCAACCGGGACAGCACACACAGATACGCAGTATTTT
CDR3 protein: CASRPTGTAHTDTQYF

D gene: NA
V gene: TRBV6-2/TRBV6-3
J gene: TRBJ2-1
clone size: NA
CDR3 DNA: TGTGCCAGCAGTGATTGGGAGCGGGATGAGCAGTTCTTC
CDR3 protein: CASSDWERDEQFF

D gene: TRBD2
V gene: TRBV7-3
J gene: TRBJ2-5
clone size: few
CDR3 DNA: TGTGCCAGCAGCTTTCGGGGGGACCAAGAGACCCAGTACTTC
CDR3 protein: CASSFRGDQETQYF

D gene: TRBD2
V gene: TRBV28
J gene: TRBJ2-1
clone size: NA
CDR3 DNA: TGTGCCAGCAGTGTAACCGGGACTAGCGACTACAATGAGCAGTTCTTC
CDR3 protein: CASSVTGTSDYNEQFF

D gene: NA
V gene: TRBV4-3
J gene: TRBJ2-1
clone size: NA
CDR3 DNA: TGCGCCAGCAGCCAAGCGGTTGGCGGGGCCTCCCGGGCTGAGCAGTTCTTC
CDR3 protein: CASSQAVGGASRAEQFF

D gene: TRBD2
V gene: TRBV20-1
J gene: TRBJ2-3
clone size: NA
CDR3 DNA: TGCAGTGCAGACCGACTAGCGGGGGACACAGATACGCAGTATTTT
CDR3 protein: CSADRLAGDTDTQYF

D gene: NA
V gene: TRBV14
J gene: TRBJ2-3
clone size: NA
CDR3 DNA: TGTGCCAGCAGCCGGGGCCTAGGTTCTGGTACGCAGTATTTT
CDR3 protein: CASSRGLGSGTQYF

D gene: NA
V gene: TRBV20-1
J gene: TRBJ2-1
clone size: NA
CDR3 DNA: TGCAGTGCTAGCTCCCCCGGGACGTTAAAAAAGGGCCATGAGCAGTTCTTC
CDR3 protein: CSASSPGTLKKGHEQFF

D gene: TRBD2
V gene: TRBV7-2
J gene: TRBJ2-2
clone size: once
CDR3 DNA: TGTGCCAGCGTTTCCCGACTAGCGGGAGTCTTGGGGGAGCTGTTTTTT
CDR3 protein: CASVSRLAGVLGELFF

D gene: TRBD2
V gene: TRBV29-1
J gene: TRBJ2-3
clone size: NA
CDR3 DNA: TGCAGCGTTGGACGACTAGCGGGAGGTCTTACAGATACGCAGTATTTT
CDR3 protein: CSVGRLAGGLTDTQYF

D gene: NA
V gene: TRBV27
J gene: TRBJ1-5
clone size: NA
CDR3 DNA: TGTGCCAGCAGTTCTGGCGTTTTTGTGAGGGGTCAGCCCCAGCATTTT
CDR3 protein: CASSSGVFVRGQPQHF

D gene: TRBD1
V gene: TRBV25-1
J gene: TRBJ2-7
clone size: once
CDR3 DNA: TGTACCAGCACCAGACCGGACAGGGTGGGCTACGAGCAGTACTTC
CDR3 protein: CTSTRPDRVGYEQYF

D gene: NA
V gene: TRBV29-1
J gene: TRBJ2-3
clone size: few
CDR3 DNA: TGCAGCGTTGACTTGGGAGGGACAACGCAGTATTTT
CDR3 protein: CSVDLGGTTQYF

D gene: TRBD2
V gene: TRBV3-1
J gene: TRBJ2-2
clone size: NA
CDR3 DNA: TGTGCCAGCAGCCTGCAAAGGGCTAGCGGGAACACCGGGGAGCTGTTTTTT
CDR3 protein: CASSLQRASGNTGELFF

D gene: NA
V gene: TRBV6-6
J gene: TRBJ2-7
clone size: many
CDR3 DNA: TGTGCCAGCAGTTACTCGACGGAGGGGGAGCAGTACTTC
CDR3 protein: CASSYSTEGEQYF

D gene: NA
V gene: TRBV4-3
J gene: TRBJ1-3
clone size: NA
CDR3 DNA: TGCGCCAGCAGCCCCTATACAGGGAGTGGAAACACCATATATTTT
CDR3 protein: CASSPYTGSGNTIYF

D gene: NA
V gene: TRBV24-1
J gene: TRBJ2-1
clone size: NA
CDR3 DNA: TGTGCCACTAGAGAACTCGAGGGAACCTTTTACAATGAGCAGTTCTTC
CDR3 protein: CATRELEGTFYNEQFF

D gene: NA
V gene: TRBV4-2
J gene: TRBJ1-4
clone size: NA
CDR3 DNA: TGTGCCAGCAGCCAGGACCGACAGGAAAATGAAAAACTGTTTTTT
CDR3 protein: CASSQDRQENEKLFF

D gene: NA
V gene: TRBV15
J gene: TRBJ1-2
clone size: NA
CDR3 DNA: TGTGCCACCAGCAGAGAAGGGATCTATGGCTACACCTTC
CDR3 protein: CATSREGIYGYTF

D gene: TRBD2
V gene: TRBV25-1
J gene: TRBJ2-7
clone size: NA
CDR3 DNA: TGTGCCAGCAGTGACCGGACTAGCGGGAGCTACGAGCAGTACTTC
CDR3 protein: CASSDRTSGSYEQYF

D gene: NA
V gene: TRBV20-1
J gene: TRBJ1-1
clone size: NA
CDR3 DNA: TGCAGTGCTAACGGCCTAGTCACTGAAGCTTTCTTT
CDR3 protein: CSANGLVTEAFF

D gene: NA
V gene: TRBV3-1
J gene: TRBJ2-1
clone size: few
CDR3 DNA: TGTGCCAGCAGCCAGGTTCGTCAAAGCTCCTACAATGAGCAGTTCTTC
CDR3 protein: CASSQVRQSSYNEQFF

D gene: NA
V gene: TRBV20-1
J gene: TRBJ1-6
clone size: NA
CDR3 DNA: TGCAGTGCTAGAGATAGGCTTCACGGAAATTCACCCCTCCACTTT
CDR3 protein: CSARDRLHGNSPLHF